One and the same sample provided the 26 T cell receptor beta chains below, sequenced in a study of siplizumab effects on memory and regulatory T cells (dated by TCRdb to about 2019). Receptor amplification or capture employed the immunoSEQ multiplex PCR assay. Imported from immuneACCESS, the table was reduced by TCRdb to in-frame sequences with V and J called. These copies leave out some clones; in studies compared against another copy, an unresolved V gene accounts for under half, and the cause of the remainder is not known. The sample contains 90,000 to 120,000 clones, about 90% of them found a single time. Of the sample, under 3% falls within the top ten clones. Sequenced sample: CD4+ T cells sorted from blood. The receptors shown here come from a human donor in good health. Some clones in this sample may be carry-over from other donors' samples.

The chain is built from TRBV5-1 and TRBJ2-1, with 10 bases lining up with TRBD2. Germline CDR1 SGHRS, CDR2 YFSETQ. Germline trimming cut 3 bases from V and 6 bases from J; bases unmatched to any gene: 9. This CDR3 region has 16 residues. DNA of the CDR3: TGCGCCAGCAGCTATATTTTAGCGGGAGGAGGCAATGAGCAGTTCTTC. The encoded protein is CASSYILAGGGNEQFF.

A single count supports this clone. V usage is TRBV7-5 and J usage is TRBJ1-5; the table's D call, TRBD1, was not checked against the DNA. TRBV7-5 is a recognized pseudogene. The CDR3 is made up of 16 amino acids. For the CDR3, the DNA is TGTGCCAGAAGCTTTAGGGACAGGAGGGGGGATCAGCCCCAGCATTTT. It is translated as CARSFRDRRGDQPQHF.

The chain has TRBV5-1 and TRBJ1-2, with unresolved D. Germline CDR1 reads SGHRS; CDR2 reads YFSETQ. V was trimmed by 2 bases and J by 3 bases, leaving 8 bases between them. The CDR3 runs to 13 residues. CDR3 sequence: CASSFDTDYGYTF. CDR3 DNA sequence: TGCGCCAGCAGCTTCGACACGGACTATGGCTACACCTTC.

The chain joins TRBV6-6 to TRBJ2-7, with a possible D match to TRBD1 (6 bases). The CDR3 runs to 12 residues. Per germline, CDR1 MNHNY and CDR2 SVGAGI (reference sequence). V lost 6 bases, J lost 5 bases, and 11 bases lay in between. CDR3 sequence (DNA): TGTGCCAGCAGACACAGGGATCACGAGCAGTACTTC. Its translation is CASRHRDHEQYF.

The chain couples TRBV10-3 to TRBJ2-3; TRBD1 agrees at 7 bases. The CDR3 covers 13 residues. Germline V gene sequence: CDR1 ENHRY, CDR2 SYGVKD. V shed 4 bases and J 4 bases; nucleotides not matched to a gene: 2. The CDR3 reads CAISGQGADTQYF. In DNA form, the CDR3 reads TGTGCCATCAGTGGACAGGGCGCAGATACGCAGTATTTT.

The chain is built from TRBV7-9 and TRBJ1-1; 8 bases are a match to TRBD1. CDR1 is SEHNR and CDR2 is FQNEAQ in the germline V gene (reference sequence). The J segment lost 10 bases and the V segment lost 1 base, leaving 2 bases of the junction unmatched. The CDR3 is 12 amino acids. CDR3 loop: CASSLETGVAFF. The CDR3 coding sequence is TGTGCCAGCAGCTTAGAGACAGGGGTAGCTTTCTTT.

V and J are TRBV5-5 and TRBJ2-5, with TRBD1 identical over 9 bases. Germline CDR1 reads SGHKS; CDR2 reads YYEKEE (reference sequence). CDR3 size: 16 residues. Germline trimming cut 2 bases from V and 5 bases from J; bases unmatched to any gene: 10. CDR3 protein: CASSFMADRGQETQYF. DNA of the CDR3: TGTGCCAGCAGCTTCATGGCGGACAGGGGTCAGGAGACCCAGTACTTC.

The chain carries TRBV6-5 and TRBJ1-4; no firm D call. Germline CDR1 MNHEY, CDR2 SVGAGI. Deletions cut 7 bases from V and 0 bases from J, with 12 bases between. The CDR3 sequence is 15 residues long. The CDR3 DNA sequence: TGTGCCAGCACCACGACCACTGCAACTAATGAAAAACTGTTTTTT. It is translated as CASTTTTATNEKLFF.

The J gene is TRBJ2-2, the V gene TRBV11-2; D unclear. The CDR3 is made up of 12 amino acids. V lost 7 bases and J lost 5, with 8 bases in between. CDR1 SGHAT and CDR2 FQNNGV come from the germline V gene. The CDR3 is CASTIGTGELFF. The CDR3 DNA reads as TGTGCCAGCACCATCGGAACCGGGGAGCTGTTTTTT.

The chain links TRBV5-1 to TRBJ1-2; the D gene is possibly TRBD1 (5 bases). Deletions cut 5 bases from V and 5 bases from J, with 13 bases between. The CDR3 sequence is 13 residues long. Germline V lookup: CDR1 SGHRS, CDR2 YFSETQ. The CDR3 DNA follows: TGCGCCAGCAGTCCTGACAGTGGGTATGGCTACACCTTC. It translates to CASSPDSGYGYTF.

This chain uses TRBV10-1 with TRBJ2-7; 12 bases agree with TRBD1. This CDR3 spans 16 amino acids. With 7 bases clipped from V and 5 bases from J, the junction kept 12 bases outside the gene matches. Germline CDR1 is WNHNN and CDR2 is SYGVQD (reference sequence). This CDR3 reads CASTHRDRGRRDEQYF. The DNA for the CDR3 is TGCGCCAGCACCCACCGGGACAGGGGGCGCAGGGACGAGCAGTACTTC.

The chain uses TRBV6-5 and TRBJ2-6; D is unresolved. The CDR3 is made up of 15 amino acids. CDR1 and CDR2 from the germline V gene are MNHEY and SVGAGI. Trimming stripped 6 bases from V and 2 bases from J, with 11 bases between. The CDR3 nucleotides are TGTGCCAGCAGGGAACCACCGACTGGGGCCAACGTCCTGACTTTC. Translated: CASREPPTGANVLTF.

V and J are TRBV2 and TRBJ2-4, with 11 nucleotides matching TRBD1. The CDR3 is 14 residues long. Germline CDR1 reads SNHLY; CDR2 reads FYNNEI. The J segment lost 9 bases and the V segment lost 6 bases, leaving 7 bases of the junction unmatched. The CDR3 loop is CASRSDRGLSIQYF. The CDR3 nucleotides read TGTGCCAGCAGATCGGACAGGGGGCTAAGCATTCAGTACTTC.

Here the CDR3 DNA reads TGCACCAGCAGCCATGCCGGGGACACCGCTCCCACAGATACGCAGTATTTT. It translates to CTSSHAGDTAPTDTQYF. V usage is TRBV1 and J usage is TRBJ2-3; the D call TRBD1 from the table was never checked on the DNA. TRBV1 is a listed pseudogene. The CDR3 sequence is 17 residues long.

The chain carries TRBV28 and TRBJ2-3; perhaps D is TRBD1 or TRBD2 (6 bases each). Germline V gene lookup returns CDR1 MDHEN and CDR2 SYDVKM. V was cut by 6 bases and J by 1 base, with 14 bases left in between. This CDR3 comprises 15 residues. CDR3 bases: TGTGCCAGCAGCCAAGGGGGGATTGGCACAGATACGCAGTATTTT. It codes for CASSQGGIGTDTQYF.

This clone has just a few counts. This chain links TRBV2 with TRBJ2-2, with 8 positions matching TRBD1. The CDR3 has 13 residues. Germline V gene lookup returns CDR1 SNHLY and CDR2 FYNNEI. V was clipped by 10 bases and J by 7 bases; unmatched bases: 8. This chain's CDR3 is CATQGAFSGELFF. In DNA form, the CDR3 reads TGTGCCACCCAGGGGGCCTTTAGCGGGGAGCTGTTTTTT.

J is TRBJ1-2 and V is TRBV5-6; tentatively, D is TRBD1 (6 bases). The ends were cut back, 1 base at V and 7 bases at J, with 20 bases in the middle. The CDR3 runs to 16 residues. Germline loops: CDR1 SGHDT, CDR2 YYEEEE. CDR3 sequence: CASSLFGTPDNSGYTF. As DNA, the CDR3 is TGTGCCAGCAGCTTGTTTGGGACACCGGACAATTCTGGCTACACCTTC.

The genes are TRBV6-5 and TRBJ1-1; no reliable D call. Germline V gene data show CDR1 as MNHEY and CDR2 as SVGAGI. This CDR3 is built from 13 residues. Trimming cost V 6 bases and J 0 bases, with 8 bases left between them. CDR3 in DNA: TGTGCCAGCAGACCCAGAATGAACACTGAAGCTTTCTTT. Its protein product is CASRPRMNTEAFF.

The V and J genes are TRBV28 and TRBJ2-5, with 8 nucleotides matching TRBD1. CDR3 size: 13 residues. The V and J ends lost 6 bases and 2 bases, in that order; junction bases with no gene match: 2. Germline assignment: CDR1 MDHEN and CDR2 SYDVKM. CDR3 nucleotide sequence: TGTGCCAGCAGAACAGGGGGACAAGAGACCCAGTACTTC. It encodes CASRTGGQETQYF.

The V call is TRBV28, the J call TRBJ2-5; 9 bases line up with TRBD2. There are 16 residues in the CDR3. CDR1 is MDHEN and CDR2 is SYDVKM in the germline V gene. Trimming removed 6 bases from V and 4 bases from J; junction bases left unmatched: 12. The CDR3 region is CASSTGGGRGRETQYF. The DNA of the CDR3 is TGTGCCAGCAGCACGGGAGGCGGGAGGGGAAGAGAGACCCAGTACTTC.

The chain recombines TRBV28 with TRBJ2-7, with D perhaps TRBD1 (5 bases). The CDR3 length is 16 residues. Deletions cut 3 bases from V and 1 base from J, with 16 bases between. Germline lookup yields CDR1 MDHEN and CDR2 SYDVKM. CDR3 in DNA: TGTGCCAGCAGTTTTGAATTAGTGGGGCTATCCTACGAGCAGTACTTC. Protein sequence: CASSFELVGLSYEQYF. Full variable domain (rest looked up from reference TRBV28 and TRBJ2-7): DVKVTQSSRYLVKRTGEKVFLECVQDMDHENMFWYRQDPGLGLRLIYFSYDVKMKEKGDIPEGYSVSREKKERFSLILESASTNQTSMYLCASSFELVGLSYEQYFGPGTRLTVT.

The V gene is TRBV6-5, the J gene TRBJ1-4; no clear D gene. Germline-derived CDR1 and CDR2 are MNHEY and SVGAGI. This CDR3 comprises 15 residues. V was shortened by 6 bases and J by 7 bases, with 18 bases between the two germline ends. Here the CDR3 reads CASSRASGPGEKLFF. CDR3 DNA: TGTGCCAGCAGCCGGGCCTCCGGACCAGGTGAAAAACTGTTTTTT.

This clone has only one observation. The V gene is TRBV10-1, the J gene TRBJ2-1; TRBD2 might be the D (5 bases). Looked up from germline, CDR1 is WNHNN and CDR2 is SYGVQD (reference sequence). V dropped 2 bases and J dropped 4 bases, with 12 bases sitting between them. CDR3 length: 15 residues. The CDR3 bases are TGCGCCAGCAGTGAGGAAAGCGGTCGTTACAATGAGCAGTTCTTC. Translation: CASSEESGRYNEQFF.

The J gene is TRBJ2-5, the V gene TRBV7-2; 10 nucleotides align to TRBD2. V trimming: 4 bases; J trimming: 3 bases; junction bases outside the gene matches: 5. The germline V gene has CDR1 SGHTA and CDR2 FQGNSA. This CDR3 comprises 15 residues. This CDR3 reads CASSSGLARKETQYF. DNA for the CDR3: TGTGCCAGCAGCTCGGGACTAGCGCGAAAAGAGACCCAGTACTTC. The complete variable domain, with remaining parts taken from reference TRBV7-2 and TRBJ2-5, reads GAGVSQSPSNKVTEKGKDVELRCDPISGHTALYWYRQSLGQGLEFLIYFQGNSAPDKSGLPSDRFSAERTGGSVSTLTIQRTQQEDSAVYLCASSSGLARKETQYFGPGTRLLVL.

The CDR3 protein is CSVWLSGNTIYF. The CDR3, as DNA: TGCAGCGTTTGGCTCTCTGGAAACACCATATATTTT. The chain carries TRBV29-1 and TRBJ1-3; no clear D. CDR1 and CDR2 from the germline V gene are SQVTM and ANQGSEA. Trimming took off 5 bases at V and 0 bases at J, with 5 bases between the two ends. The CDR3 is 12 residues long.

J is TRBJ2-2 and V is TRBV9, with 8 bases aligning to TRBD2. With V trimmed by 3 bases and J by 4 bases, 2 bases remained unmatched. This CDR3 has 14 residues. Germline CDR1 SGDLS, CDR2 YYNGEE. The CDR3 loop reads CASSAGTSTGELFF. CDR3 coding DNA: TGTGCCAGCAGCGCCGGGACTAGCACCGGGGAGCTGTTTTTT. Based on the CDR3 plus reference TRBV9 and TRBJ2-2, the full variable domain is DSGVTQTPKHLITATGQRVTLRCSPRSGDLSVYWYQQSLDQGLQFLIQYYNGEERAKGNILERFSAQQFPDLHSELNLSSLELGDSALYFCASSAGTSTGELFFGEGSRLTVL.